This TCR beta chain was captured by sequencing in a study of cytomegalovirus exposure and HLA in healthy donors. Study results and caveats: Researchers reported in a later analysis that a missense DCLRE1C variant was tied to TCR beta V- and J-gene trimming. Later analysis showed most CMV-associated TCR beta chains appearing HLA-restricted.

The CDR3 is 15 residues long. CDR1 is GTSNPN, CDR2 SVGIG, per germline (reference sequence). V gave up 2 bases and J gave up 8 bases; unmatched junction bases: 9. PCR employed 60 Vbeta and 13 Jbeta primers. The repertoire was sequenced with immunoSEQ multiplex PCR; TCRdb's copy has only in-frame clones and lacks some. The sample holds 120,000 or so clones; 65% to 85% are singletons and the top ten take 2.9%. About this clone: What it binds is not known.

The source is a woman aged 40 to 50 in good health and CMV-seropositive. The chain is built from TRBV30 and TRBJ1-4; TRBD1 matches at 9 bases. Sequenced: PBMCs. The DNA of the CDR3 is TGTGCCTGGAGTCCTCCGGGACAGGGAGGGGAAAAACTGTTTTTT. This encodes CAWSPPGQGGEKLFF.